The 13 T cell receptor beta chains below come from one sample, sequenced in a study of chemoradiotherapy in HPV16-positive cancers. The table came from immunoSEQ multiplex PCR; TCRdb's copy has only in-frame clones and leaves some out. Of 2,500 to 4,000 clones in the sample, around 90% are singletons; the top ten hold 3.9%. The sample in question was tumor tissue, obtained from a patient who underwent chemoradiotherapy. The receptors here all came from a human donor with HPV-associated anogenital cancer.

The CDR3 DNA reads as TGCGCCAGCAGCCAAACCGGGACAGGGATCTATGGCTACACCTTC. Amino acids: CASSQTGTGIYGYTF. The chain uses TRBV4-3 and TRBJ1-2; 9 positions agree with TRBD1. V trimming: 2 bases; J trimming: 4 bases; junction bases outside the gene matches: 5. Germline V gene sequence: CDR1 LGHNA, CDR2 YSLEER. This CDR3 is built from 15 residues.

The chain employs TRBV29-1 and TRBJ1-2; no reliable D call. Germline V CDR1 and CDR2: SQVTM, ANQGSEA. The V end lost 7 bases, the J end lost 4 bases, and 10 bases lay between the germline ends. The CDR3 length is 11 residues. CDR3 bases: TGCAGCGCTCGGGGAGTCTATGGCTACACCTTC. Protein sequence: CSARGVYGYTF. Variable domain in full (rest from reference TRBV29-1 and TRBJ1-2): SAVISQKPSRDICQRGTSLTIQCQVDSQVTMMFWYRQQPGQSLTLIATANQGSEATYESGFVIDKFPISRPNLTFSTLTVSNMSPEDSSIYLCSARGVYGYTFGSGTRLTVV.

The J gene is TRBJ1-2, the V gene TRBV5-4; 7 nucleotides agree with TRBD1. Germline V CDR1 and CDR2: SGHNT, YYREEE (reference sequence). V shed 4 bases, J shed 0 bases, and the junction held 3 bases outside the gene matches. The CDR3 is 14 residues long. This chain's CDR3 is CASSADRANYGYTF. Written as DNA, the CDR3 is TGTGCCAGCAGCGCAGACAGGGCTAACTATGGCTACACCTTC.

This clone was seen only once. This chain joins TRBV5-1 and TRBJ2-7; D remains unclear. V dropped 3 bases and J dropped 7 bases, with 11 bases sitting between them. The germline V gene encodes CDR1 SGHRS and CDR2 YFSETQ. The CDR3 contains 12 residues. DNA for the CDR3: TGCGCCAGCAGCTCCACCTTAAGGGAGCAGTACTTC. Its protein is CASSSTLREQYF.

CDR3 coding DNA: TGTGCCAGCAGCTGGTCCTTAGCGGGAGGACCAGATACGCAGTATTTT. Amino acid sequence: CASSWSLAGGPDTQYF. This chain uses TRBV5-4 with TRBJ2-3; TRBD2 matches at 10 bases. This CDR3 has 16 residues. CDR1 and CDR2 from the germline V gene are SGHNT and YYREEE (reference sequence). V trimming: 3 bases; J trimming: 4 bases; junction bases outside the gene matches: 8.

This rearrangement joins TRBV5-8 to TRBJ2-3; possible D gene TRBD2, 6 bases. V was clipped by 5 bases and J by 2 bases, with 18 bases between them. Germline lookup yields CDR1 SGHTS and CDR2 YDEGEE. The CDR3 is 16 residues long. CDR3 residues: CASSTGVSGITDTQYF. The CDR3 nucleotides read TGTGCCAGCAGTACCGGGGTTAGCGGAATCACAGATACGCAGTATTTT.

This sequence joins TRBV11-3 and TRBJ1-3; D possibly corresponds to TRBD1 (5 bases). Germline CDR1 and CDR2: SGHNT and YENEEA. Trimming removed 6 bases at V and 5 bases at J, with 14 bases between. CDR3 length: 14 amino acids. The DNA for the CDR3 is TGTGCCAGCAGTTCCACAGGACTACGAAACACCATATATTTT. It yields the protein CASSSTGLRNTIYF. Looking up the rest from reference TRBV11-3 and TRBJ1-3 gives the full variable domain: EAGVVQSPRYKIIEKKQPVAFWCNPISGHNTLYWYLQNLGQGPELLIRYENEEAVDDSQLPKDRFSAERLKGVDSTLKIQPAELGDSAVYLCASSSTGLRNTIYFGEGSWLTVV.

This clone has a single count. This chain joins TRBV29-1 and TRBJ2-1, with D possibly matching TRBD2 (6 bases). Trimming stripped 0 bases from V and 0 bases from J, with 12 bases between. The germline V gene encodes CDR1 SQVTM and CDR2 ANQGSEA. This CDR3 has 16 amino acids. The CDR3 spells CSVEDLRGSSYNEQFF. The DNA of the CDR3 is TGCAGCGTTGAAGATCTTCGGGGGAGCTCCTACAATGAGCAGTTCTTC.

This clone occurred a few times. J is TRBJ2-7 and V is TRBV5-4, with 14 bases matching TRBD2. Germline assignment: CDR1 SGHNT and CDR2 YYREEE (reference sequence). The CDR3 runs 16 residues. With V trimmed by 1 base and J by 5 bases, 5 bases remained unmatched. This CDR3 reads CASSLRLAGGGDEQYV. CDR3 sequence (DNA): TGTGCCAGCAGCTTGAGACTAGCGGGAGGGGGAGACGAGCAGTACGTC.

Only one count was recorded for this clone. This sequence joins TRBV4-3 and TRBJ2-1; TRBD2 matches at 12 bases. V was clipped by 8 bases and J by 7 bases; unmatched bases: 12. CDR1 and CDR2 from the germline V gene are LGHNA and YSLEER. The CDR3 spans 16 residues. CDR3 sequence: CASGERTSGIENEQFF. As DNA, the CDR3 is TGCGCCAGCGGTGAAAGGACTAGCGGGATAGAGAATGAGCAGTTCTTC.

This chain connects TRBV2 to TRBJ1-1, with D uncertain. Trimming removed 3 bases from V and 2 bases from J, with 16 bases in between. This CDR3 contains 16 residues. The germline V gene encodes CDR1 SNHLY and CDR2 FYNNEI. In nucleotides, the CDR3 is TGTGCCAGCAGTGAGAGTCAAACTCAAGTTAACACTGAAGCTTTCTTT. Translated, it gives CASSESQTQVNTEAFF.

This rearrangement joins TRBV6-5 to TRBJ1-1; 7 positions match TRBD1. Germline V CDR1 and CDR2: MNHEY, SVGAGI. Trimming removed 5 bases from V and 3 bases from J; junction bases left unmatched: 9. This CDR3 contains 15 residues. The CDR3 nucleotides read TGTGCCAGCAGTCCCGACAGGGCGGAAGACACTGAAGCTTTCTTT. This sequence encodes CASSPDRAEDTEAFF.

The V and J genes are TRBV15 and TRBJ2-3; D unresolved. Deletions cut 9 bases from V and 0 bases from J, with 22 bases between. This CDR3 has 17 residues. CDR1 is LNHNV, CDR2 YYDKDF, per germline (reference sequence). CDR3 in amino acids: CATAPNARARSTDTQYF. In nucleotides, the CDR3 is TGTGCCACAGCTCCAAACGCACGGGCCCGTAGCACAGATACGCAGTATTTT.